The T cell receptor beta chain under discussion was sequenced for a study of response to subunit inactivated influenza vaccine. The study, taken as a whole, reports: The authors put forward the suggestion that each seasonal influenza vaccination may bring in only a limited number of new T cells.

This CDR3 is built from 12 residues. Germline values: CDR1 SGHDT, CDR2 YYEEEE. Trimming stripped 1 base from V and 7 bases from J, with 9 bases between. This clonotype was observed a handful of times. The antigen is unknown. TCRdb reprocessed the RT-PCR reads via MiXCR and lists one record per CDR3 protein. This sample carries approximately 530,000 distinct CDR3 sequences, less than 7.5% of them seen once, and the ten largest clones take around 13%. The sample consisted of PBMCs from blood, taken less than 30 months after vaccination. The origin of this receptor is a man in his fifties or sixties who received an inactivated influenza vaccine. This chain joins TRBV5-6 and TRBJ2-7, with a weak D call TRBD2 (5 bases). CDR3 DNA sequence: TGTGCCAGCAGCTTGCTCTCGGGGGAGCAGTACTTC. It encodes CASSLLSGEQYF.